The TCR beta chain described here comes from a study of human T cells and chemical hapten exposure. Original processing notes: Samples had a median of around 92,000 TCRs, ranging roughly 20,000 to 700,000. TCRdb processed the RACE reads anew with MiXCR; each CDR3 protein has one entry. The V and J calls, along with clone size, are taken from TCRdb and not from the paper's own processing. The table records just over 80,000 distinct CDR3 sequences, around a tenth of them present only once. Time point noted: patch test 1, 2 weeks after DPC sensitization. Treatment meaning: therapeutic diphenylcyclopropenone sensitization with weekly scalp DPC. This clonotype was recorded at least ten times. Deletions cut 0 bases from V and 7 bases from J, with 19 bases between. Germline lookup yields CDR1 KGHSY and CDR2 FQNENV. This CDR3 spans 18 amino acids.

This chain uses TRBV16 with TRBJ1-6, with D perhaps matching TRBD1 (5 bases). The sequencing here drew on whole blood, taken in connection with sensitization to the hapten diphenylcyclopropenone (DPC). The receptor was isolated from a woman in her forties or fifties with alopecia areata. Some clones in this sample may be carry-over from other donors' samples. The CDR3 DNA sequence: TGTGCCAGCAGCCAATCGATAAAGGGACGAGGGGACAATTCACCCCTCCACTTT. Translation gives CASSQSIKGRGDNSPLHF.